This note documents a single TCR beta chain sequence. Germline values: CDR1 SQVTM, CDR2 ANQGSEA. Trimming stripped 6 bases from V and 1 base from J, with 18 bases between. This CDR3 spans 15 amino acids. Seattle enrolled patients during active infection and tracked them longitudinally. The sample is drawn from a study of blood T cell repertoires in COVID-19. As for the study in general: Both acute and convalescent COVID-19 samples were obtained from the United States, Italy and Spain. T cells, B-cell-depleted T cells, or PBMCs provided the cDNA or gDNA that served as material.

Original processing notes: Nucleated cell number was recorded as an estimate derived from reference gene primer amplification. TCRdb's copy holds only in-frame clones and misses some; the assay was immunoSEQ multiplex PCR. V and J calls and clone size come straight from that table; D and trimming were deduced from the DNA. Here the sample spans approximately 290,000 clones, approximately 85% being singletons. The specimen sequenced was peripheral blood. The chain carries TRBV29-1 and TRBJ1-1; D is possibly TRBD1 (5 bases). This TCR was sampled from a human donor with COVID-19, enrolled during active disease. The donor label of this sample is uncertain. CDR3 region: CSVLPIDRSNTEAFF. The DNA of the CDR3 is TGCAGCGTCCTACCGATAGACAGATCGAACACTGAAGCTTTCTTT.